This TCR beta chain appears in the sequencing data of a study of identical twins. Germline V gene sequence: CDR1 SGHTS, CDR2 YDEGEE. The CDR3 contains 16 residues. V lost 4 bases to trimming and J lost 2 bases; unmatched junction nucleotides: 9. TCRdb re-derived calls from the 5' RACE reads in MiXCR, one entry per CDR3 protein. In the table there are about 700,000 distinct CDR3 sequences, under 9% of which are singletons. Only healthy Caucasians were included as donors. This sample was also put to use in a study of yellow fever vaccine responses in identical twins. That paper notes: Reportedly, twins showed a vaccine T cell response that looked partly convergent and partly personalized.

The sequence derives from a woman under 30 in good health. Sequenced: PBMCs. The J gene is TRBJ2-3, the V gene TRBV5-8; TRBD2 matches at 8 bases. This CDR3 is CASSPGLGGVTDTQYF. The CDR3 coding sequence is TGTGCCAGCAGCCCGGGACTAGGGGGGGTCACAGATACGCAGTATTTT.